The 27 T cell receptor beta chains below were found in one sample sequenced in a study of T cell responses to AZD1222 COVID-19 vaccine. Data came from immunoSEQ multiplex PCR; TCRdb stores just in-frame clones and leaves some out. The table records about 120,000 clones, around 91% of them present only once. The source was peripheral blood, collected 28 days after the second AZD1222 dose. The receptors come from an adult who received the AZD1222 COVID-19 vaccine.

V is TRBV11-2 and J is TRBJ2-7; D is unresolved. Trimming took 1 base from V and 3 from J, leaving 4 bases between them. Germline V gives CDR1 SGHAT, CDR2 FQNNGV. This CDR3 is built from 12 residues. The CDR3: CASSLGHYEQYF. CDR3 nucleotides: TGTGCCAGCAGCTTAGGGCACTACGAGCAGTACTTC.

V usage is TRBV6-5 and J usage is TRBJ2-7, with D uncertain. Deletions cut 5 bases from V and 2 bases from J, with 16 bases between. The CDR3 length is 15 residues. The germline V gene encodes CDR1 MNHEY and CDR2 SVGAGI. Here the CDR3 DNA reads TGTGCCAGCAGTACACTGCCGATCCAAACCTACGAGCAGTACTTC. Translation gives CASSTLPIQTYEQYF.

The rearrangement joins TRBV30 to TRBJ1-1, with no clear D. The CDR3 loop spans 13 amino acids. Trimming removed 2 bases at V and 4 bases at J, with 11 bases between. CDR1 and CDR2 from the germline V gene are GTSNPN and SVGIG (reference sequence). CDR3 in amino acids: CAWSLLLGTEAFF. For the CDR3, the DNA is TGTGCCTGGAGTCTCCTTTTGGGCACTGAAGCTTTCTTT.

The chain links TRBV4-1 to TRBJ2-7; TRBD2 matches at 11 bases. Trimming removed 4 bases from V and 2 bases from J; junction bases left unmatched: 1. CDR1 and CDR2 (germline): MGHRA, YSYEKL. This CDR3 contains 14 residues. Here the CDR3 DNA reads TGCGCCAGCAGCCTGGGACTAGCGGCCTACGAGCAGTACTTC. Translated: CASSLGLAAYEQYF.

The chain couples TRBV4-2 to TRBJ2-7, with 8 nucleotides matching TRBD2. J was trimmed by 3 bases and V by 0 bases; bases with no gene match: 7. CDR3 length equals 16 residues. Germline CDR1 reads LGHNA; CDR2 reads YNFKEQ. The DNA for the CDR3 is TGTGCCAGCAGCCAAGAGTCCAGCGGGAGTAGCTACGAGCAGTACTTC. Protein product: CASSQESSGSSYEQYF.

In nucleotides, the CDR3 is TGTGCCAGCACCCTCTCAGCGGGAGGTTCCAACAATGAGCAGTTCTTC. Protein product: CASTLSAGGSNNEQFF. The V call is TRBV7-2, the J call TRBJ2-1; 9 bases line up with TRBD2. In germline, CDR1 is SGHTA, CDR2 FQGNSA. This CDR3 has 16 residues. V lost 7 bases and J lost 5; bases outside the gene matches: 12.

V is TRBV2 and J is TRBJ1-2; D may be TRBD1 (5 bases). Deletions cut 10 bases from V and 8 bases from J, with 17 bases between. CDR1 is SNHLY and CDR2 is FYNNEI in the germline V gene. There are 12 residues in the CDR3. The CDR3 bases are TGTGCCATACGGGGCCCCTTGGGGGGCTACACCTTC. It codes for CAIRGPLGGYTF.

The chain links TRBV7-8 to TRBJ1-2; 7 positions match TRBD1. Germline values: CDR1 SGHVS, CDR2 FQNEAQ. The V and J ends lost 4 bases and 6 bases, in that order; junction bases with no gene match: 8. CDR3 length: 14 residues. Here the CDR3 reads CASSSPGQLNGYTF. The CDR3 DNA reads TGTGCCAGCAGCTCGCCGGGACAGCTGAATGGCTACACCTTC.

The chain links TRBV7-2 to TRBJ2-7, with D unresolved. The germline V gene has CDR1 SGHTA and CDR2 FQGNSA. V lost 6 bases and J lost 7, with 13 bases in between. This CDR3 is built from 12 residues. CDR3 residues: CASSSYGQEQYF. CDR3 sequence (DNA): TGTGCCAGCAGTTCATACGGCCAAGAGCAGTACTTC.

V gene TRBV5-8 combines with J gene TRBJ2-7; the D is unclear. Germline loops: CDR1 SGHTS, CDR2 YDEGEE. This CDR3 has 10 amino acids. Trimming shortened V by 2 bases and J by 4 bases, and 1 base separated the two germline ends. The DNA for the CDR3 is TGTGCCAGCAGCTTATACGAGCAGTACTTC. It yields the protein CASSLYEQYF.

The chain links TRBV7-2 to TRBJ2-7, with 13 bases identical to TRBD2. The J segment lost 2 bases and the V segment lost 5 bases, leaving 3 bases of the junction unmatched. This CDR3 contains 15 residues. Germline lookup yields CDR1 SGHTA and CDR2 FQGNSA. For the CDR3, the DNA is TGTGCCAGCAGCGAGACTAGCGGGAGGACCTACGAGCAGTACTTC. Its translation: CASSETSGRTYEQYF.

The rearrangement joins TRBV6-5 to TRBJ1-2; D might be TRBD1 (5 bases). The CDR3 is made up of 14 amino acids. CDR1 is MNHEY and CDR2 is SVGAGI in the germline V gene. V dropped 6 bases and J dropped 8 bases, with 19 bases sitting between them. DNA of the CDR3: TGTGCCAGCAGAGAGGGACTCCGGGCCCAGGGCTACACCTTC. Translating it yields CASREGLRAQGYTF.

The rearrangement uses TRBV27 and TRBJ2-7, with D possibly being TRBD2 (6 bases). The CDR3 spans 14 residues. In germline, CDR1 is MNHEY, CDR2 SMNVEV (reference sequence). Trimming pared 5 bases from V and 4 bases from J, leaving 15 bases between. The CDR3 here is CASSPRDLDYEQYF. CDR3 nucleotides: TGTGCCAGCAGTCCTCGGGACTTAGATTACGAGCAGTACTTC.

CDR3: CASSSLLTSGIFGSYNEQFF. The CDR3 bases are TGTGCCAGCAGTTCCTTACTGACTAGCGGGATTTTCGGCTCCTACAATGAGCAGTTCTTC. This rearrangement joins TRBV28 to TRBJ2-1; 11 bases align to TRBD2. Germline V lookup: CDR1 MDHEN, CDR2 SYDVKM. V lost 4 bases to trimming and J lost 0 bases; unmatched junction nucleotides: 14. This CDR3 has 20 amino acids.

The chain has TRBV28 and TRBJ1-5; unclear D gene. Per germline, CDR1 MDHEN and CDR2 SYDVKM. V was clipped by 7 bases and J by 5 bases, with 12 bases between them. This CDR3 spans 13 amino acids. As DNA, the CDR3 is TGTGCCAGCACTACTCTGGGAGATCAGCCCCAGCATTTT. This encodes CASTTLGDQPQHF. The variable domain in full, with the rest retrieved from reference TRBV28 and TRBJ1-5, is DVKVTQSSRYLVKRTGEKVFLECVQDMDHENMFWYRQDPGLGLRLIYFSYDVKMKEKGDIPEGYSVSREKKERFSLILESASTNQTSMYLCASTTLGDQPQHFGDGTRLSIL.

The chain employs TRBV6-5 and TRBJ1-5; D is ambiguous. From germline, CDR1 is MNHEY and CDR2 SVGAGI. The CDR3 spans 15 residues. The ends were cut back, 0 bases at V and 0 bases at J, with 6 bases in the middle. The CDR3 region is CASSYSGSSNQPQHF. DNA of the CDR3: TGTGCCAGCAGTTACTCGGGGTCTAGCAATCAGCCCCAGCATTTT.

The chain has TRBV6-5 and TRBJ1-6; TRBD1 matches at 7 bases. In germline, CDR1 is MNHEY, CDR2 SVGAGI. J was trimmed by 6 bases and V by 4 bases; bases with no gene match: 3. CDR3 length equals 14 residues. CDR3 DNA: TGTGCCAGCAGTTCCAACAGGGGTAATTCACCCCTCCACTTT. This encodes CASSSNRGNSPLHF.

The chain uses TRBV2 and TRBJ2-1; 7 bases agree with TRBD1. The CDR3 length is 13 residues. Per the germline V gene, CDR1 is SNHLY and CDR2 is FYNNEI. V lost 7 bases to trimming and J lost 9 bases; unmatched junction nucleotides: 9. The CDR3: CASIKGAKSEQFF. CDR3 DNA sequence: TGTGCCAGCATTAAGGGGGCAAAAAGTGAGCAGTTCTTC.

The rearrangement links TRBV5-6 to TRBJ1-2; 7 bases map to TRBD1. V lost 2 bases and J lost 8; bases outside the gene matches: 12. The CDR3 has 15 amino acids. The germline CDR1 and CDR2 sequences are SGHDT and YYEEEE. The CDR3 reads CASSFLDRPQRGYTF. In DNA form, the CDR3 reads TGTGCCAGCAGCTTCTTGGACAGGCCCCAGCGCGGCTACACCTTC. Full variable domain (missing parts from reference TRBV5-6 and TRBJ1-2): DAGVTQSPTHLIKTRGQQVTLRCSPKSGHDTVSWYQQALGQGPQFIFQYYEEEERQRGNFPDRFSGHQFPNYSSELNVNALLLGDSALYLCASSFLDRPQRGYTFGSGTRLTVV.

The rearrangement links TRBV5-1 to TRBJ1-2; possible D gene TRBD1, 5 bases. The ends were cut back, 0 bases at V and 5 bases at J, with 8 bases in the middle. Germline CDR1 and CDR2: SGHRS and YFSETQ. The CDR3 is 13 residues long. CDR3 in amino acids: CASSLVAGYGYTF. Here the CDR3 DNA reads TGCGCCAGCAGCTTGGTGGCAGGGTATGGCTACACCTTC.

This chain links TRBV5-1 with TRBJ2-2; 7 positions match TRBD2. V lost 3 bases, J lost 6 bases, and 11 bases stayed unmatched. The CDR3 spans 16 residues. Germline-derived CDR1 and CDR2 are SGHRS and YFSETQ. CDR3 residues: CASSSGGGGIAGELFF. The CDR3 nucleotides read TGCGCCAGCAGCTCCGGCGGGGGTGGAATAGCCGGGGAGCTGTTTTTT. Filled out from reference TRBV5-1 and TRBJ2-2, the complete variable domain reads KAGVTQTPRYLIKTRGQQVTLSCSPISGHRSVSWYQQTPGQGLQFLFEYFSETQRNKGNFPGRFSGRQFSNSRSEMNVSTLELGDSALYLCASSSGGGGIAGELFFGEGSRLTVL.

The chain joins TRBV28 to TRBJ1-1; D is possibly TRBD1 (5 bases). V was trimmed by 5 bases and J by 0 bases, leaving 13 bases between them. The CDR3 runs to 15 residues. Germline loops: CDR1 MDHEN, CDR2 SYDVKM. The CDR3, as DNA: TGTGCCAGCAGTCTCACCGGGACGGTGAACACTGAAGCTTTCTTT. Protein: CASSLTGTVNTEAFF. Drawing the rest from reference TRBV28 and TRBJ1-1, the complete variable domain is DVKVTQSSRYLVKRTGEKVFLECVQDMDHENMFWYRQDPGLGLRLIYFSYDVKMKEKGDIPEGYSVSREKKERFSLILESASTNQTSMYLCASSLTGTVNTEAFFGQGTRLTVV.

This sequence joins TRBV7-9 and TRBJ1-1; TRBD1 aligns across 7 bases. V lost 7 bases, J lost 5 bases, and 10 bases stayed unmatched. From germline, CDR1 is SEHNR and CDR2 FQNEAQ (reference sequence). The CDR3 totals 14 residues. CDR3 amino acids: CASINLQGLTEAFF. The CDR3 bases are TGTGCCAGCATCAATTTACAGGGGTTAACTGAAGCTTTCTTT.

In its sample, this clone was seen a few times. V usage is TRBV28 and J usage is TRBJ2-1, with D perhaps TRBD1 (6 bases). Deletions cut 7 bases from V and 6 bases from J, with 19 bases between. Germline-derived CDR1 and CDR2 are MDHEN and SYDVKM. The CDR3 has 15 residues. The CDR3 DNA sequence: TGTGCCAGCACCCGTTCGAGGGGGTTCTTCAATGAGCAGTTCTTC. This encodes CASTRSRGFFNEQFF.

In nucleotides, the CDR3 is TGTGCCAGCAGTTTAGGGGCCCGTGGCTACACCTTC. Protein product: CASSLGARGYTF. V and J are TRBV28 and TRBJ1-2, with a possible D match to TRBD1 (5 bases). Trimming removed 2 bases from V and 7 bases from J, with 8 bases in between. Germline V gives CDR1 MDHEN, CDR2 SYDVKM. CDR3 length: 12 residues.

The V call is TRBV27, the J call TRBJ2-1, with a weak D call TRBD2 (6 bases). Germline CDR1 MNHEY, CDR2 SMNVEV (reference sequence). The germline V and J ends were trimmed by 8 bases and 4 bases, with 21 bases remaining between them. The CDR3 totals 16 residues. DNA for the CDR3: TGTGCCAGCCGCCAGGGACTCCCTCTTTATTACAATGAGCAGTTCTTC. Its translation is CASRQGLPLYYNEQFF.

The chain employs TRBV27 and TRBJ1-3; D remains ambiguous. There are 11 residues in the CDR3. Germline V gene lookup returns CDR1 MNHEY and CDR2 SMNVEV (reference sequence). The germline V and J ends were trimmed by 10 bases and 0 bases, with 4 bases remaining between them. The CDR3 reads CAIFSGNTIYF. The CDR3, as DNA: TGTGCCATCTTCTCTGGAAACACCATATATTTT.